These 20 T cell receptor beta chains originate from one sample sequenced in a study of vaccination effects on CD4 cells after COVID-19. For these TCRs, the target antigens are not known. Antigen-specific CD4+ T cells were expanded (with viral peptide pools) by the ViraFEST assay ahead of sequencing. An approximately ten-day culture period preceded the isolation of CD4+ T cells. Having tested negative for nucleocapsid antibodies, the vaccine recipients showed no prior SARS-CoV-2 infection. Sequenced by immunoSEQ multiplex PCR; TCRdb stores in-frame clones only, minus some. The sample consists of roughly 25,000 clones, around two thirds of them appearing once. This material consisted of CD4+ T cells from PBMCs cultured with HCoV-OC43 spike peptides, taken before COVID-19 vaccination. The sample's subset: HCoV-OC43 spike overlapping peptide pool stimulation. These receptors all stem from a human donor who received a COVID-19 vaccine.

The chain couples TRBV19 to TRBJ1-2; TRBD1 might be the D (6 bases). The length of the CDR3 is 13 residues. V lost 3 bases, J lost 8 bases, and 13 bases lay in between. Per germline, CDR1 LNHDA and CDR2 SQIVND (reference sequence). In DNA form, the CDR3 reads TGTGCCAGTAGTATCGCAGGGGACGTCGGCTACACCTTC. Translation: CASSIAGDVGYTF.

The chain links TRBV9 to TRBJ2-5, with unresolved D. The CDR3 loop spans 14 amino acids. The germline V gene has CDR1 SGDLS and CDR2 YYNGEE. V shed 1 base and J shed 1 base, with 8 bases lying between them. The chain's CDR3 is CASSVSAVQETQYF. The CDR3 DNA follows: TGTGCCAGCAGCGTATCTGCGGTCCAAGAGACCCAGTACTTC. The full variable domain, in which reference TRBV9 and TRBJ2-5 provide the parts outside the CDR3, is DSGVTQTPKHLITATGQRVTLRCSPRSGDLSVYWYQQSLDQGLQFLIQYYNGEERAKGNILERFSAQQFPDLHSELNLSSLELGDSALYFCASSVSAVQETQYFGPGTRLLVL.

V gene TRBV2 combines with J gene TRBJ2-5; a weak D match, TRBD1 (6 bases). This CDR3 contains 12 residues. The germline CDR1 and CDR2 sequences are SNHLY and FYNNEI. The V end was cut by 7 bases, the J end by 2 bases, with 8 bases between. Here the CDR3 DNA reads TGTGCCAGCACTACAGGGCAAGAGACCCAGTACTTC. Translation: CASTTGQETQYF.

J is TRBJ1-5 and V is TRBV10-2; D uncertain. Trimming removed 6 bases from V and 4 bases from J, with 10 bases in between. The CDR3 contains 13 residues. CDR1 WSHSY and CDR2 SAAADI come from the germline V gene. The CDR3 nucleotides are TGCGCCAGCAGCATAAATATGAATCAGCCCCAGCATTTT. Translated, it gives CASSINMNQPQHF.

This chain connects TRBV29-1 to TRBJ1-2, with TRBD1 matching over 12 bases. Germline CDR1 SQVTM, CDR2 ANQGSEA. This CDR3 contains 15 residues. J lost 6 bases, V lost 7 bases, and 12 bases had no gene match. CDR3 bases: TGCAGCGATGGGGATCCGGGACAGGGGGCGGATGGCTACACCTTC. Amino acids: CSDGDPGQGADGYTF.

This clone was counted between two and nine times. V is TRBV2 and J is TRBJ1-2, with 9 bases fitting TRBD1. The CDR3 contains 15 residues. Germline trimming cut 1 base from V and 8 bases from J; bases unmatched to any gene: 8. Germline lookup yields CDR1 SNHLY and CDR2 FYNNEI. CDR3 nucleotides: TGTGCCAGCAGTGAAGTTCAGACAGGGGGAGGAGGCTACACCTTC. Translation gives CASSEVQTGGGGYTF.

V is TRBV7-8 and J is TRBJ1-2, with D possibly matching TRBD1 (5 bases). The V end lost 2 bases, the J end lost 1 base, and 11 bases lay between the germline ends. The V gene's germline CDR1 is SGHVS and CDR2 FQNEAQ. The CDR3 spans 15 residues. The DNA for the CDR3 is TGTGCCAGCAGCTTATTGTCAGGGAATAACTATGGCTACACCTTC. It is translated as CASSLLSGNNYGYTF.

DNA of the CDR3: TGCGCCAGCAGCTTGGAACGCATAGAGAACACTGAAGCTTTCTTT. It codes for CASSLERIENTEAFF. The V gene is TRBV5-1, the J gene TRBJ1-1; no clear D. This CDR3 spans 15 amino acids. Per the germline V gene, CDR1 is SGHRS and CDR2 is YFSETQ. Trimming shortened V by 0 bases and J by 1 base, and 10 bases separated the two germline ends.

The chain is built from TRBV4-1 and TRBJ1-6; unclear D gene. The germline V and J ends were trimmed by 3 bases and 3 bases, with 9 bases remaining between them. CDR1 MGHRA and CDR2 YSYEKL come from the germline V gene. The CDR3 covers 15 residues. The DNA of the CDR3 is TGCGCCAGCAGCCACCGAGGCGGCTATAATTCACCCCTCCACTTT. It specifies CASSHRGGYNSPLHF.

This chain connects TRBV7-6 to TRBJ2-1, with D possibly being TRBD2 (5 bases). The CDR3 contains 16 residues. Germline CDR1 SGHVS, CDR2 FNYEAQ. Deletions cut 0 bases from V and 0 bases from J, with 9 bases between. The CDR3 protein is CASSLAAGNSYNEQFF. The CDR3 nucleotides read TGTGCCAGCAGCTTAGCGGCGGGCAACTCCTACAATGAGCAGTTCTTC.

CDR3 protein: CASSIRDGDSGANVLTF. CDR3 nucleotide sequence: TGTGCCAGTAGTATTCGGGACGGGGACTCTGGGGCCAACGTCCTGACTTTC. The chain combines TRBV19 with TRBJ2-6, with D perhaps given as TRBD1 or TRBD2 (5 bases each). The CDR3 spans 17 residues. With 3 bases removed from V and 0 bases from J, the gap between germline ends came to 12 bases. Germline lookup yields CDR1 LNHDA and CDR2 SQIVND (reference sequence).

This clone was detected only a few times. V and J are TRBV7-9 and TRBJ1-2, with 8 bases matching TRBD1. The CDR3 contains 17 residues. Germline CDR1 SEHNR, CDR2 FQNEAQ (reference sequence). V shed 0 bases and J 2 bases; nucleotides not matched to a gene: 8. CDR3 coding DNA: TGTGCCAGCAGCTTAGCGTCGGCAGGGGGCCGGAACTATGGCTACACCTTC. This gives the protein CASSLASAGGRNYGYTF.

The chain has TRBV2 and TRBJ1-1; possibly TRBD1 for D (6 bases). The CDR3 contains 13 residues. Germline V gene lookup returns CDR1 SNHLY and CDR2 FYNNEI. Between the trimmed V and J ends, which lost 6 bases and 1 base, there was a span of 9 bases. The CDR3 DNA reads TGTGCCAGCAGCAAACAGGGGAACACTGAAGCTTTCTTT. Encoded protein: CASSKQGNTEAFF. Full variable domain (rest looked up from reference TRBV2 and TRBJ1-1): EPEVTQTPSHQVTQMGQEVILRCVPISNHLYFYWYRQILGQKVEFLVSFYNNEISEKSEIFDDQFSVERPDGSNFTLKIRSTKLEDSAMYFCASSKQGNTEAFFGQGTRLTVV.

This chain connects TRBV19 to TRBJ2-1, with 11 bases that match TRBD2. V trimming: 10 bases; J trimming: 7 bases; junction bases outside the gene matches: 12. The germline gives CDR1 LNHDA, CDR2 SQIVND (reference sequence). The CDR3 length is 15 residues. The CDR3 coding sequence is TGTGCCACCAGCTCCCAACTAGCGGGAGAAAATGAGCAGTTCTTC. Residues: CATSSQLAGENEQFF. Filled out from reference TRBV19 and TRBJ2-1, the complete variable domain reads DGGITQSPKYLFRKEGQNVTLSCEQNLNHDAMYWYRQDPGQGLRLIYYSQIVNDFQKGDIAEGYSVSREKKESFPLTVTSAQKNPTAFYLCATSSQLAGENEQFFGPGTRLTVL.

The V and J genes are TRBV11-2 and TRBJ2-7, with 9 nucleotides matching TRBD2. CDR1 and CDR2 from the germline V gene are SGHAT and FQNNGV. V shed 0 bases and J 3 bases; nucleotides not matched to a gene: 6. The CDR3 is 16 amino acids. The CDR3 reads CASSLDQAGGNYEQYF. The CDR3 region has the DNA TGTGCCAGCAGCTTAGATCAAGCGGGAGGCAACTACGAGCAGTACTTC.

The chain uses TRBV24-1 and TRBJ1-1; D is unresolved. V lost 6 bases to trimming and J lost 3 bases, with 13 bases between them. Germline V gene sequence: CDR1 KGHDR, CDR2 SFDVKD. CDR3 length: 14 residues. DNA for the CDR3: TGTGCCACCAGTCCGGCCGATCGGGACACTGAAGCTTTCTTT. Protein sequence: CATSPADRDTEAFF.

V usage is TRBV6-5 and J usage is TRBJ2-7; maybe TRBD1 (5 bases). In germline, CDR1 is MNHEY, CDR2 SVGAGI. Trimming removed 2 bases at V and 0 bases at J, with 8 bases between. The CDR3 is 14 amino acids. The CDR3 bases are TGTGCCAGCAGTTACAAGGGGTTCTCCTACGAGCAGTACTTC. Translating it yields CASSYKGFSYEQYF.

The J gene is TRBJ2-5, the V gene TRBV18; D is perhaps TRBD2 (7 bases). Germline V gene data show CDR1 as KGHSH and CDR2 as LQKENI. This CDR3 has 14 residues. V lost 6 bases, J lost 1 base, and 12 bases lay in between. CDR3: CASSARGGQETQYF. The CDR3 bases are TGTGCCAGCTCCGCAAGGGGGGGCCAAGAGACCCAGTACTTC.

This chain joins TRBV9 and TRBJ2-3; D gene unclear. With 0 bases removed from V and 4 bases from J, the gap between germline ends came to 3 bases. The germline V gene encodes CDR1 SGDLS and CDR2 YYNGEE. The CDR3 is 12 amino acids. The CDR3 DNA reads TGTGCCAGCAGCGTAGAGGCAGATACGCAGTATTTT. It is translated as CASSVEADTQYF.

CDR3 region: CASSQSWKRKAFF. The DNA of the CDR3 is TGCGCCAGCAGTCAATCGTGGAAACGGAAAGCTTTCTTT. V usage is TRBV23-1 and J usage is TRBJ1-1; D unresolved. TRBV23-1 is an open reading frame whose function is uncertain. Deletions cut 0 bases from V and 9 bases from J, with 11 bases between. This CDR3 has 13 residues.